This T cell receptor beta chain was obtained from a study of shared clonotypes between healthy human individuals. Profiled with immunoSEQ multiplex PCR; TCRdb holds only in-frame clones, not every one. Among fewer than 600,000 clones listed, about four fifths were seen once. With 6 bases clipped from V and 2 bases from J, the junction kept 9 bases outside the gene matches. CDR1 LNHNV and CDR2 YYDKDF come from the germline V gene (reference sequence). CDR3 length equals 16 residues. The sequence derives from a woman aged 40 to 50 in good health. Some clones in this sample may be carry-over from other donors' samples. The chain employs TRBV15 and TRBJ2-1, with 8 bases fitting TRBD1. Sequencing was carried out using PBMCs. For the CDR3, the DNA is TGTGCCACCAGAGCCGGACAGGGTCCCCCCTACAATGAGCAGTTCTTC. It encodes CATRAGQGPPYNEQFF. The entire variable domain, with the rest obtained from reference TRBV15 and TRBJ2-1, is as follows: DAMVIQNPRYQVTQFGKPVTLSCSQTLNHNVMYWYQQKSSQAPKLLFHYYDKDFNNEADTPDNFQSRRPNTSFCFLDIRSPGLGDTAMYLCATRAGQGPPYNEQFFGPGTRLTVL.